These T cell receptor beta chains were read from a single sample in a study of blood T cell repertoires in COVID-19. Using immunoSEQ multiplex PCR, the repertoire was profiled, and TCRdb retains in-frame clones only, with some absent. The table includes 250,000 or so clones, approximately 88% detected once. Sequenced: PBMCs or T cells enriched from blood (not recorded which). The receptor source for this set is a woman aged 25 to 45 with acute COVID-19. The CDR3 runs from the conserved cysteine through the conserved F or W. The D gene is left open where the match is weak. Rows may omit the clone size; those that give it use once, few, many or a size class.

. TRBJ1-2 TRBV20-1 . CSPDGYTF TGCAGCCCGGATGGCTACACCTTC
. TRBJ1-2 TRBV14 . CASSQARIYAHGYTF TGTGCCAGCAGCCAAGCGCGGATTTACGCGCATGGCTACACCTTC
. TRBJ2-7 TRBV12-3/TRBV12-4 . CASSRRGGEQYF TGTGCCAGCAGCCGACGAGGCGGGGAGCAGTACTTC
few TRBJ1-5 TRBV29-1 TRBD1 CSVRQGDQPQHF TGCAGCGTGAGACAGGGGGATCAGCCCCAGCATTTT
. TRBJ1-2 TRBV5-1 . CASSPRDPGAGYTF TGCGCCAGCAGCCCCCGAGACCCAGGGGCCGGCTACACCTTC
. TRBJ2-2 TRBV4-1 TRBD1 CASSQVRGSTGELFF TGCGCCAGCAGCCAAGTCAGGGGGAGCACCGGGGAGCTGTTTTTT
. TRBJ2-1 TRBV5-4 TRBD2 CASSLAGGVSKSSYNEQFF TGTGCCAGCAGCTTAGCGGGGGGGGTCTCCAAGAGCTCCTACAATGAGCAGTTCTTC
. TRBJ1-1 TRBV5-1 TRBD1 CASSWRDRVTEAFF TGCGCCAGCAGCTGGAGGGACAGGGTTACTGAAGCTTTCTTT
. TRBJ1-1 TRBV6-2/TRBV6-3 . CASSYDSIMNTEAFF TGTGCCAGCAGTTACGACAGCATCATGAACACTGAAGCTTTCTTT
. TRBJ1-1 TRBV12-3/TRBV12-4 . CASEAGEAEAFF TGTGCCAGCGAAGCAGGGGAAGCTGAAGCTTTCTTT
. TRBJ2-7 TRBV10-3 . CAIGSSDHSYEQYF TGTGCCATCGGGTCGAGCGACCACTCCTACGAGCAGTACTTC
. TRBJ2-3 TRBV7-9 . CASGPGGRTDTQYF TGTGCCAGCGGCCCGGGGGGCCGCACAGATACGCAGTATTTT
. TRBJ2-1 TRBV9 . CASSGGANRAHNEQFF TGTGCCAGCAGCGGAGGAGCTAACAGGGCTCACAATGAGCAGTTCTTC
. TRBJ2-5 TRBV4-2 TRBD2 CASSQASGGGETQYF TGTGCCAGCAGCCAAGCTAGCGGGGGGGGAGAGACCCAGTACTTC
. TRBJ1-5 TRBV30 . CAWSGGAGANQPQHF TGTGCCTGGAGTGGGGGCGCGGGAGCAAATCAGCCCCAGCATTTT
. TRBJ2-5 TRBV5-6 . CASSLGLWETQYF TGTGCCAGCAGCTTGGGACTATGGGAGACCCAGTACTTC
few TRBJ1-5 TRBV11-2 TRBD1 CASSLKAGQGDQPQHF TGTGCCAGCAGCTTAAAAGCTGGACAGGGGGATCAGCCCCAGCATTTT
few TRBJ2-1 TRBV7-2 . CASRRTSSLTNEQFF TGTGCCAGCAGACGCACTAGTTCCCTAACCAATGAGCAGTTCTTC
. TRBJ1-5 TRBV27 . CASSPWATGVQPQHF TGTGCCAGCAGTCCTTGGGCGACAGGCGTCCAGCCCCAGCATTTT
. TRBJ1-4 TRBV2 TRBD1 CASIETGANEKLFF TGTGCCAGCATAGAGACAGGGGCTAATGAAAAACTGTTTTTT
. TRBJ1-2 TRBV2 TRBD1 CASTRSPPTGLGYTF TGTGCCAGCACCAGATCGCCGCCGACAGGGCTGGGCTACACCTTC
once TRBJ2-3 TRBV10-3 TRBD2 CATHPGGLNTDTQYF TGTGCCACACACCCCGGGGGACTAAACACAGATACGCAGTATTTT
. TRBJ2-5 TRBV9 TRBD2 CASSLHAVAGETQYF TGTGCCAGCAGCCTTCATGCGGTAGCGGGGGAGACCCAGTACTTC
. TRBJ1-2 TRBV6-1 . CASSEYTGSGYGYTF TGTGCCAGCAGTGAATATACAGGGTCGGGCTATGGCTACACCTTC
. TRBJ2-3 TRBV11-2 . CASRPQGTTDTQYF TGTGCCAGCAGGCCCCAGGGGACCACAGATACGCAGTATTTT
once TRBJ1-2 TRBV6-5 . CASSPLGAKDYGYTF TGTGCCAGCAGTCCCTTGGGGGCAAAGGACTATGGCTACACCTTC
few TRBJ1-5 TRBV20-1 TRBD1 CSASNRDRVYQPQHF TGCAGTGCGAGTAACCGGGACAGGGTTTATCAGCCCCAGCATTTT
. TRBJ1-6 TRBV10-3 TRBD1 CAISVQGANSPLHF TGTGCCATCAGTGTACAGGGGGCTAATTCACCCCTCCACTTT
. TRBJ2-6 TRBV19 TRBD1 CASSDWTGWSSGANVLTF TGTGCCAGTAGTGACTGGACAGGGTGGTCCTCCGGGGCCAACGTCCTGACTTTC
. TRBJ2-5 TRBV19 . CASTPGGLETQYF TGTGCCAGTACCCCCGGAGGGCTGGAGACCCAGTACTTC
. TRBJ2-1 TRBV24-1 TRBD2 CATSDRPAGGPYNEQFF TGTGCCACCAGTGACCGACCAGCGGGGGGCCCCTACAATGAGCAGTTCTTC
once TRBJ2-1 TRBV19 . CASSNQDTDSNEQFF TGTGCCAGTAGTAACCAGGATACAGATTCCAATGAGCAGTTCTTC
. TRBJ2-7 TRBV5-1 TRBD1 CASSHSRTGDTYEQYF TGCGCCAGCAGCCATTCACGGACAGGGGATACCTACGAGCAGTACTTC
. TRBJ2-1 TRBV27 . CASSLRFYNEQFF TGTGCCAGCAGTTTACGGTTCTACAATGAGCAGTTCTTC
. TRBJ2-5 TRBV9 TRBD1 CASSGPGQGAQYF TGTGCCAGCAGCGGGCCGGGACAGGGGGCCCAGTACTTC
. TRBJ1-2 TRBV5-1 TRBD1 CASSLEGQGVVDGYTF TGCGCCAGCAGCTTGGAGGGACAGGGGGTTGTGGATGGCTACACCTTC
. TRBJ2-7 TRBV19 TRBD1 CASSGTGPPSGSGEQYF TGTGCCAGTAGTGGGACAGGGCCTCCGTCGGGGAGCGGGGAGCAGTACTTC
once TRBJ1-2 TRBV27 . CASSFSQGEFEYGYTF TGTGCCAGCAGTTTCTCACAGGGAGAGTTCGAATATGGCTACACCTTC
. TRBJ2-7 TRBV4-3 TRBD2 CASSQDRGGRSNEQYF TGCGCCAGCAGCCAAGATAGGGGAGGGCGCTCAAACGAGCAGTACTTC
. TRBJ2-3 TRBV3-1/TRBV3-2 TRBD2 CASSQGIAGGRTDTQYF TGTGCCAGCAGCCAAGGAATAGCGGGGGGGCGGACAGATACGCAGTATTTT
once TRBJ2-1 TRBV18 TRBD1 CASSPRGQGIDEQFF TGTGCCAGCTCACCACGGGGACAGGGGATAGATGAGCAGTTCTTC
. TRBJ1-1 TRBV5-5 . CASRPFVVSTEAFF TGTGCCAGCCGCCCCTTTGTGGTGAGCACTGAAGCTTTCTTT
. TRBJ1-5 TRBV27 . CASSLTSNQPQHF TGTGCCAGCAGTTTAACATCCAATCAGCCCCAGCATTTT
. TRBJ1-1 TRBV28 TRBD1 CASSPPSGTDTEAFF TGTGCCAGCAGTCCCCCCTCCGGGACAGACACTGAAGCTTTCTTT
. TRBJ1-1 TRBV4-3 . CASRSGGRGNTEAFF TGCGCCAGCAGGTCCGGCGGACGGGGGAACACTGAAGCTTTCTTT
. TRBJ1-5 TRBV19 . CASSIGTGYGNQPQHF TGTGCCAGTAGTATAGGGACTGGATATGGCAATCAGCCCCAGCATTTT
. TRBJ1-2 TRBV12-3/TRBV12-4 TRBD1 CASSETGNYGYTF TGTGCCAGCAGCGAGACAGGGAACTATGGCTACACCTTC
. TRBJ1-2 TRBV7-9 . CASSHDRDYGYTF TGTGCCAGCAGCCACGACAGAGACTATGGCTACACCTTC
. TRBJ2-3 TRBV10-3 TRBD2 CAISGASERGGATDTQYF TGTGCCATCAGTGGGGCGTCGGAACGGGGGGGTGCTACAGATACGCAGTATTTT
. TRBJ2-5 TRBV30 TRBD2 CAWSVSGGAFETQYF TGTGCCTGGAGTGTTAGCGGGGGGGCCTTTGAGACCCAGTACTTC
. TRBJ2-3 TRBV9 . CASSVDGGLNTQYF TGTGCCAGCAGCGTAGATGGAGGGTTAAATACGCAGTATTTT
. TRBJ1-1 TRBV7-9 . CASSKTTGRNTEAFF TGTGCCAGCAGCAAGACGACAGGTCGTAACACTGAAGCTTTCTTT
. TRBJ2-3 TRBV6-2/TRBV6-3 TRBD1 CASSYSSGQGTDTQYF TGTGCCAGCAGTTACTCATCAGGACAGGGGACCGATACGCAGTATTTT
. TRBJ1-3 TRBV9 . CASSPSSGASGNTIYF TGTGCCAGCAGCCCAAGTTCAGGGGCGTCTGGAAACACCATATATTTT
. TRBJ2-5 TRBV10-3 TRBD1 CAISALQGGGETQYF TGTGCCATCAGTGCCTTACAGGGGGGAGGAGAGACCCAGTACTTC
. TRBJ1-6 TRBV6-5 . CASRQDYNSPLHF TGTGCCAGCAGACAGGACTATAATTCACCCCTCCACTTT
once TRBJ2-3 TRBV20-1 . CSASGDTRFGDTQYF TGCAGTGCTAGTGGGGACACCCGATTTGGGGATACGCAGTATTTT
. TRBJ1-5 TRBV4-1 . CASSLQGPQPQHF TGCGCCAGCAGCCTACAGGGTCCCCAGCCCCAGCATTTT